The table lists the clone carrying this T cell receptor beta chain with a count of one. What it binds is not known. This entry belongs to a study of radiotherapy plus CTLA-4 blockade in lung cancer. Study in general: Across the patients, objective responses occurred in under 20%, and disease control in approximately 30%.

Alongside CTLA-4 blockade with ipilimumab, patients with chemo-refractory metastatic non-small-cell lung cancer received focal radiation. The germline V gene encodes CDR1 MNHNS and CDR2 SASEGT. The length of the CDR3 is 14 residues. Trimming cost V 8 bases and J 8 bases, with 19 bases left between them. Study-wide findings and caveats: Early blood T cell clone dynamics, with interferon-beta, were reported to best predict response. The study found tumor-derived TCR clones expanded in blood after radiotherapy plus ipilimumab.

Generated by immunoSEQ multiplex PCR, the TCRdb table keeps only in-frame clones and is missing some. The sample contains more than 90,000 clones, 70% to 90% of which appear only once. V usage is TRBV6-1 and J usage is TRBJ2-1; the D is unclear. The clonotype originates from a human donor with non-small cell lung cancer that progressed on radiotherapy plus ipilimumab. Sequenced material: peripheral blood, taken from a patient treated with radiotherapy plus ipilimumab. CDR3 loop: CASVSQDGFDEQFF. As DNA, the CDR3 is TGTGCCAGCGTCTCTCAAGATGGCTTCGATGAGCAGTTCTTC.